Listed below are T cell receptor beta chains from one sample, sequenced in a study of T cell repertoires in cytomegalovirus infection. MiXCR, applied by TCRdb to the reads, yields one record per CDR3 protein. The sample shows roughly 720,000 distinct CDR3 sequences, under 40% of them seen only once. The sequenced sample was PBMCs. These receptors all stem from a human donor in good health (CMV status not recorded). Some clones in this sample may be carry-over from other donors' samples. Each CDR3 is given with its conserved first and last residue. The D gene is left open where the match is weak. Clone size is not always given. Where it is, it says once, few, many or a class for expanded clones.

TRBJ2-7 - - TRBV27 CASSLGQGRTYEQYF TGTGCCAGCAGTTTAGGGCAGGGCAGAACCTACGAGCAGTACTTC
TRBJ1-4 - - TRBV20-1 CSAELNLNEKLFF TGCAGTGCCGAGCTGAACCTTAATGAAAAACTGTTTTTT
TRBJ1-6 TRBD1 many TRBV28 CASRSRQGAGYNSPLHF TGTGCCAGCAGATCAAGACAGGGGGCCGGCTATAATTCACCCCTCCACTTT
TRBJ1-1 - - TRBV28 CASSQGVGVTEAFF TGTGCCAGCAGCCAAGGGGTAGGAGTCACTGAAGCTTTCTTT
TRBJ1-5 - few TRBV6-1 CASSEGIPVWNFNQPQHF TGTGCCAGCAGTGAAGGTATCCCGGTATGGAATTTCAATCAGCCCCAGCATTTT
TRBJ1-5 - few TRBV6-5 CASSNNGRNQPQHF TGTGCCAGCAGTAACAACGGTAGAAATCAGCCCCAGCATTTT
TRBJ1-1 TRBD1 few TRBV9 CASSVATGQGATEAFF TGTGCCAGCAGCGTAGCTACTGGGCAGGGGGCCACTGAAGCTTTCTTT
TRBJ1-2 - - TRBV2 CASSEPHRTNYGYTF TGTGCCAGCAGTGAACCCCACAGAACGAACTATGGCTACACCTTC
TRBJ2-7 - - TRBV28 CASTGVGPREQYF TGTGCCAGCACTGGGGTAGGGCCAAGGGAGCAGTACTTC
TRBJ2-3 - many TRBV11-2 CASSLFPDTRDTQYF TGTGCCAGCAGCTTATTCCCGGACACAAGAGATACGCAGTATTTT
TRBJ2-3 - few TRBV12-3/TRBV12-4 CASSFQPRGADTQYF TGTGCCAGCAGTTTTCAGCCCCGCGGCGCAGATACGCAGTATTTT
TRBJ1-5 - many TRBV7-9 CASSLDVRQPQHF TGTGCCAGCAGCTTAGATGTCCGGCAGCCCCAGCATTTT
TRBJ1-2 - few TRBV7-3 CASSLNRVGGQDGYTF TGTGCCAGCAGCTTAAATCGAGTTGGAGGGCAGGATGGCTACACCTTC
TRBJ1-2 - - TRBV28 CASDRLGTANYGYTF TGTGCCAGCGACAGATTGGGGACGGCTAACTATGGCTACACCTTC
TRBJ1-1 - - TRBV29-1 CSVEDSRNTEAFF TGCAGCGTTGAAGATAGCAGGAACACTGAAGCTTTCTTT
TRBJ1-1 - - TRBV4-1 CASSQEDRLDTEAFF TGCGCCAGCAGCCAAGAGGATCGTCTGGACACTGAAGCTTTCTTT
TRBJ2-3 - - TRBV7-8 CASRPSRDSSTDTQYF TGTGCCAGCAGACCAAGCCGGGACTCAAGCACAGATACGCAGTATTTT
TRBJ1-4 - - TRBV28 CASSPVDGFNEKLFF TGTGCCAGCAGTCCCGTTGACGGATTTAATGAAAAACTGTTTTTT
TRBJ2-3 - few TRBV20-1 CSARDRYTDTQYF TGCAGTGCTAGAGATCGTTACACAGATACGCAGTATTTT
TRBJ2-6 TRBD1 once TRBV6-6 CASSPGQAYSWSNVLTF TGTGCCAGCAGCCCTGGACAGGCATACTCTTGGTCCAACGTCCTGACGTTC
TRBJ2-2 - - TRBV18 CASSPRRRGTGELFF TGTGCCAGCTCACCAAGGCGAAGGGGCACCGGGGAGCTGTTTTTT
TRBJ2-5 - - TRBV6-1 CASRARQREETQYF TGTGCCAGCAGGGCCCGACAGAGAGAAGAGACCCAGTACTTC